This is a list of T cell receptor beta chains from one sample in a study of CD8 T cells in Susac syndrome. TCRdb redid the calling of the immunoSEQ multiplex PCR reads with MiXCR, one entry per CDR3 protein. The sample shows tens of thousands of distinct CDR3 sequences, roughly 94% of them seen only once. What was sequenced was CD4+ T cells from PBMCs. Receptors originate from a human donor with Susac syndrome. Each CDR3 is given with its conserved first and last residue. Each record gives: D gene, V gene, clone size, J gene, CDR3 protein. A D gene is named only where the DNA matches it firmly. For some rows the clone size is stated as once, few or many, or as a class when expanded; others skip it.

-,TRBV4-1,-,TRBJ1-2,CASSQVGTYGYTF
-,TRBV18,-,TRBJ2-1,CASSRAGQRPSEQFF
TRBD2,TRBV29-1,-,TRBJ2-1,CSVVLAGEQFF
-,TRBV10-3,-,TRBJ2-3,CAISESVSSGTDTQYF
TRBD1,TRBV5-1,-,TRBJ1-2,CASSYLQGSNGYTF
-,TRBV6-2/TRBV6-3,-,TRBJ1-3,CASSNPGRSGNTIYF
-,TRBV2,-,TRBJ2-7,CASSVEVYYEQYF
-,TRBV7-2,once,TRBJ2-7,CASRGLFSYEQYF
-,TRBV28,-,TRBJ1-1,CASTTRSTGGNTEAFF
-,TRBV7-8,-,TRBJ2-7,CASSPRDLAYEQYF
-,TRBV9,-,TRBJ1-5,CASSVDGGYQPQHF
-,TRBV29-1,-,TRBJ1-2,CSVQTGTYGYTF
-,TRBV27,-,TRBJ1-4,CASSFRGEKLFF
-,TRBV4-3,-,TRBJ2-1,CASSQEGSGFDEQFF
TRBD2,TRBV20-1,few,TRBJ2-2,CSASVPGLGGTGELFF
-,TRBV19,few,TRBJ2-7,CASSSGTYEQYF
TRBD1,TRBV9,few,TRBJ2-2,CASRGQGDTGELFF
-,TRBV14,-,TRBJ2-7,CASSQVPGGSYEQYF
TRBD1,TRBV28,-,TRBJ2-7,CASSWPGQSYEQYF
-,TRBV27,-,TRBJ1-1,CASSLWDNTEAFF
TRBD2,TRBV28,-,TRBJ2-2,CASSNGGSGELFF
TRBD1,TRBV12-3/TRBV12-4,-,TRBJ1-2,CASRLGGQGHGYTF
-,TRBV29-1,few,TRBJ2-7,CSVEAGVGDEQYF
TRBD2,TRBV4-1,once,TRBJ2-7,CASSQESAGGQSEQYF
-,TRBV12-3/TRBV12-4,-,TRBJ2-2,CASSLRQGGVGELFF
TRBD2,TRBV4-2,-,TRBJ2-5,CASSQEIAGGEETQYF
-,TRBV30,-,TRBJ2-7,CASSSAVRPYEQYF
TRBD1,TRBV28,-,TRBJ1-1,CASSFMTGLNTEAFF
-,TRBV29-1,-,TRBJ2-1,CSVEEDSYNEQFF
TRBD1,TRBV2,-,TRBJ1-1,CASRGQMNTEAFF
-,TRBV6-2/TRBV6-3,-,TRBJ2-7,CASSHSYEQYF
TRBD1,TRBV4-3,-,TRBJ1-1,CASSSGTGLNTEAFF
-,TRBV29-1,-,TRBJ1-1,CSVVREHEAFF
-,TRBV30,-,TRBJ1-1,CAWSGGKNTEAFF
-,TRBV4-3,once,TRBJ1-5,CASSQDGGGNQPQHF
-,TRBV28,-,TRBJ2-1,CASRPPGYEQFF
TRBD1,TRBV30,-,TRBJ2-6,CAWDPGQGFLSGANVLTF
-,TRBV19,-,TRBJ1-1,CASSNRALRTEAFF
-,TRBV4-1,-,TRBJ1-6,CASSQDFMDYNSPLHF
-,TRBV5-6,-,TRBJ2-3,CASSLGRGLAHTQYF
TRBD1,TRBV6-2/TRBV6-3,once,TRBJ2-7,CASSYADRADEQYF
TRBD2,TRBV9,-,TRBJ2-1,CASGTSGGNEQFF
-,TRBV30,-,TRBJ1-6,CAWSVARGGDSPLHF
-,TRBV7-9,-,TRBJ2-5,CASRLQETQYF
-,TRBV6-2/TRBV6-3,few,TRBJ2-4,CASSYSRTENIQYF
TRBD2,TRBV4-3,once,TRBJ2-5,CASSQDLGTSGETQYF
-,TRBV3-1,-,TRBJ1-1,CASPIQGPFNTEAFF
-,TRBV9,-,TRBJ2-5,CASSVGIGGRVETQYF
TRBD1,TRBV9,-,TRBJ1-2,CASSALTGTGEGYTF
TRBD2,TRBV3-1,-,TRBJ2-7,CASSQETSGGLSYEQYF
-,TRBV20-1,once,TRBJ2-5,CSASPTYTFQETQYF
-,TRBV25-1,-,TRBJ1-2,CASNSDSRAGGYTF